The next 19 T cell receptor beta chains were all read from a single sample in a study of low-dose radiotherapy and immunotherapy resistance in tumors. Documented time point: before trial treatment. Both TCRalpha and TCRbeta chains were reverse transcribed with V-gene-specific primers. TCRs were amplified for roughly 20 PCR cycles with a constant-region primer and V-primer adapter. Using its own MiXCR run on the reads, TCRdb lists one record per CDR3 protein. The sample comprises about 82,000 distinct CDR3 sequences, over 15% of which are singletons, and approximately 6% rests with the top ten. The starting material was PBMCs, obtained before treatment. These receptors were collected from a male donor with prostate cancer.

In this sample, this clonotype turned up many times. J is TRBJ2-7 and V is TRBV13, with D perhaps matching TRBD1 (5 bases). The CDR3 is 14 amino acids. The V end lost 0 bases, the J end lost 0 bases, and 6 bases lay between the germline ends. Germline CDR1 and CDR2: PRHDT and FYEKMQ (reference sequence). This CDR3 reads CASSLGQDSYEQYF. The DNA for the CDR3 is TGTGCCAGCAGCTTAGGACAGGACTCCTACGAGCAGTACTTC.

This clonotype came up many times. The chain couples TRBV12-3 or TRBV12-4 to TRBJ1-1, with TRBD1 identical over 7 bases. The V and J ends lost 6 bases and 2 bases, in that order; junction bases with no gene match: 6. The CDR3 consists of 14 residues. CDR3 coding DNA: TGTGCCAGCAGACGCGGACAGGATAACACTGAAGCTTTCTTT. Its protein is CASRRGQDNTEAFF.

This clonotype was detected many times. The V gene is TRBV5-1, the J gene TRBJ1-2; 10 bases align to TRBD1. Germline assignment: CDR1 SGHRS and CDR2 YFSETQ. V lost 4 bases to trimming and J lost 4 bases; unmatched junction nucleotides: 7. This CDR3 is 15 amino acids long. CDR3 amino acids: CASSISGTGAYGYTF. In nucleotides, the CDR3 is TGCGCCAGCAGCATATCCGGGACAGGGGCCTATGGCTACACCTTC.

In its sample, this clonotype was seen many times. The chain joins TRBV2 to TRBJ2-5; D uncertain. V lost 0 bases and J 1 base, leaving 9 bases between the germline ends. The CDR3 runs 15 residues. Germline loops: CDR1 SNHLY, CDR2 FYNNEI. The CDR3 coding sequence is TGTGCCAGCAGTGAAGCTGGGAATCCCCAAGAGACCCAGTACTTC. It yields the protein CASSEAGNPQETQYF.

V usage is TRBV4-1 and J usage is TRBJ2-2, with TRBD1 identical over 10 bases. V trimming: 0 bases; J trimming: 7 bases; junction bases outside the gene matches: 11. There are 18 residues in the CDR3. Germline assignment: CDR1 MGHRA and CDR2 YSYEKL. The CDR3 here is CASSQEAATGGFVGELFF. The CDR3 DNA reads TGCGCCAGCAGCCAAGAAGCGGCGACAGGGGGCTTCGTCGGGGAGCTGTTTTTT.

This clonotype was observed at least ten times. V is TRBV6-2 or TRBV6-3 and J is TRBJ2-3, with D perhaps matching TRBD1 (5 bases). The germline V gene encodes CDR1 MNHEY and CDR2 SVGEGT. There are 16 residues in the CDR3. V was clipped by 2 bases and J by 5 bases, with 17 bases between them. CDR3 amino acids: CASSYVHWGDRDTQYF. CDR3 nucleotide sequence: TGTGCCAGCAGTTACGTGCACTGGGGCGACAGAGATACGCAGTATTTT.

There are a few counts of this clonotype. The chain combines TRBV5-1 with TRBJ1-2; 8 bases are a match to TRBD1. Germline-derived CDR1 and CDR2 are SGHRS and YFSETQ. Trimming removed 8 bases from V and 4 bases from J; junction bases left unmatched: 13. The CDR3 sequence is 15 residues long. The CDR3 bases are TGCGCCAGTAGCCTGGAATGGACAGGGTCCTATGGCTACACCTTC. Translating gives CASSLEWTGSYGYTF.

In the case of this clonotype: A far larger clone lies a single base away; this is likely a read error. The chain's CDR3 is CASSGTVSYEQFF. The CDR3, as DNA: TGTGCCAGCAGTGGGACAGTGAGCTACGAGCAGTTCTTC. This chain connects TRBV2 to TRBJ2-1; possible D gene TRBD1, 6 bases. Germline V gene sequence: CDR1 SNHLY, CDR2 FYNNEI. The CDR3 covers 13 residues. The V gene lost 4 bases and the J gene lost 10 bases, with 14 bases spanning the gap.

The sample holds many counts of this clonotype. The CDR3, as DNA: TGTGCCAGCAACGCAAAGGGATCCGGCGGGGGCACAGATACGCAGTATTTT. Residues: CASNAKGSGGGTDTQYF. V gene TRBV9 combines with J gene TRBJ2-3; tentative D call: TRBD2 (6 bases). The germline V gene has CDR1 SGDLS and CDR2 YYNGEE. CDR3 size: 17 residues. V was trimmed by 6 bases and J by 1 base, leaving 21 bases between them.

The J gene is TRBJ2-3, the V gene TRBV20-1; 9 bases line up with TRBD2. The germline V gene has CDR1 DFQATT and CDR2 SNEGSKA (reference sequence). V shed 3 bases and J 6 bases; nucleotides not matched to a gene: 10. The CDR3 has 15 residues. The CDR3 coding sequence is TGCAGTGCTAGTTCCCGCGGGGGGGCGGTGGATACGCAGTATTTT. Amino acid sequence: CSASSRGGAVDTQYF.

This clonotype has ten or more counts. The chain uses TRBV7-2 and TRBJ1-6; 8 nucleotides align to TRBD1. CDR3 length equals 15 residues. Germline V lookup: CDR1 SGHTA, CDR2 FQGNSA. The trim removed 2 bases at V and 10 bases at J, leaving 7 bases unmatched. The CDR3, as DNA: TGTGCCAGCAGCTTACAGGGGGCGCAAAGCTCACCCCTCCACTTT. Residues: CASSLQGAQSSPLHF.

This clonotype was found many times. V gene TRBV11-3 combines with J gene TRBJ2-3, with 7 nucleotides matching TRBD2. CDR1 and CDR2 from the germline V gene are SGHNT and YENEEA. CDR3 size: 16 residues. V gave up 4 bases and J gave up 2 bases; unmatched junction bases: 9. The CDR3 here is CASSSRLADYTDTQYF. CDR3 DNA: TGTGCCAGCAGCTCACGACTAGCAGACTACACAGATACGCAGTATTTT. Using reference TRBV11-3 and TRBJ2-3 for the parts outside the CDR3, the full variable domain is EAGVVQSPRYKIIEKKQPVAFWCNPISGHNTLYWYLQNLGQGPELLIRYENEEAVDDSQLPKDRFSAERLKGVDSTLKIQPAELGDSAVYLCASSSRLADYTDTQYFGPGTRLTVL.

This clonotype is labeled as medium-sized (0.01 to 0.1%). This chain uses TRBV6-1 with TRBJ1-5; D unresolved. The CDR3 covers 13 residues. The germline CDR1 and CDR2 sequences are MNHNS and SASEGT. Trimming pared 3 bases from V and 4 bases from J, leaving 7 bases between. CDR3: CASSDAENQPQHF. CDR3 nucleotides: TGTGCCAGCAGTGATGCGGAAAATCAGCCCCAGCATTTT.

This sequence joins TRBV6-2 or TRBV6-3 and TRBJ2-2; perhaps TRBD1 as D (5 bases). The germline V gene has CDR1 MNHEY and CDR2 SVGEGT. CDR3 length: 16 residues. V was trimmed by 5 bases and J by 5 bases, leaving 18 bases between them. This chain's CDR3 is CASSEARQGWTGELFF. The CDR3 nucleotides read TGTGCCAGCAGTGAAGCCAGGCAGGGATGGACCGGGGAGCTGTTTTTT.

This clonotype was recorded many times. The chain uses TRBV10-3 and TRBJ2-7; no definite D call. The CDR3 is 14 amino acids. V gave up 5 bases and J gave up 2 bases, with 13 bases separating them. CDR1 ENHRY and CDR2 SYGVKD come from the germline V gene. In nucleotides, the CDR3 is TGTGCCATCAGTAGACCCAACCTCCCCTACGAGCAGTACTTC. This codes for CAISRPNLPYEQYF.

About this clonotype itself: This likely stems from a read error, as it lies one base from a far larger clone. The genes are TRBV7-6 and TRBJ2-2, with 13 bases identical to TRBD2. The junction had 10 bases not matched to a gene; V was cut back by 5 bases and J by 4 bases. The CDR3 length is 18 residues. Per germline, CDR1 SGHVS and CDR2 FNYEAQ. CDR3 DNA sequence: TGTGCCAGCAGCCCGGGACTAGCGGGGACCGGCCGCACCGGGGAGCTGTTTTTT. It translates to CASSPGLAGTGRTGELFF.

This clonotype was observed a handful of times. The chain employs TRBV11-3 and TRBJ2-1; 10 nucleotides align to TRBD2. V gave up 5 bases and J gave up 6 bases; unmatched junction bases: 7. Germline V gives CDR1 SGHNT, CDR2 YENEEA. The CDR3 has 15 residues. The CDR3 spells CASSPRTSGANEQFF. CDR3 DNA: TGTGCCAGCAGCCCCCGGACTAGCGGAGCCAATGAGCAGTTCTTC.

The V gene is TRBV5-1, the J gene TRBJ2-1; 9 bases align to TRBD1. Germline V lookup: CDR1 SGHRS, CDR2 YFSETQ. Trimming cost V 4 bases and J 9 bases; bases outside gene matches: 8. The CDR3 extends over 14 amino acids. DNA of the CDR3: TGCGCCAGCAGCAACCGGACAGGGGTCGGTGAGCAGTTCTTC. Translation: CASSNRTGVGEQFF.

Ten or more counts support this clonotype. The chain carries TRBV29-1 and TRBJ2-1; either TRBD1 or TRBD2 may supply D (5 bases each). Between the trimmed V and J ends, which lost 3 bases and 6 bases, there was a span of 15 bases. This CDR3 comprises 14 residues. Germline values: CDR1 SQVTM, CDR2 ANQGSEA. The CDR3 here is CSVDPTGTFNEQFF. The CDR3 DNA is TGCAGCGTTGACCCCACCGGGACCTTCAATGAGCAGTTCTTC.